Presented here are 32 T cell receptor beta chains from one specimen sequenced in a study of shared clonotypes between healthy human individuals. The protocol was immunoSEQ multiplex PCR, while the TCRdb copy is restricted to in-frame clones and leaves out a portion. The data hold some 2,500,000 clones, with around 92% observed a single time. Sequences were obtained from naive CD4+ T cells from PBMCs. Subset described: CD45RA+ positively selected. The receptor set was obtained from a young man in good health. Some clones in this sample may be carry-over from other donors' samples.

The gene calls are TRBV10-3 and TRBJ2-3; TRBD2 might be the D (5 bases). The CDR3 spans 17 residues. Trimming removed 3 bases at V and 2 bases at J, with 18 bases between. Germline assignment: CDR1 ENHRY and CDR2 SYGVKD. The CDR3 region is CAISDFSSARDTDTQYF. The CDR3 DNA sequence: TGTGCCATCAGTGACTTTTCGTCGGCCCGGGACACAGATACGCAGTATTTT.

This clone was seen just once. This CDR3 is CASSLGGPGTGTRETQYF. CDR3 nucleotides: TGCGCCAGCAGCTTGGGTGGCCCCGGGACAGGGACTAGGGAGACCCAGTACTTC. The chain recombines TRBV5-1 with TRBJ2-5; tentatively, D is TRBD1 (9 bases). From germline, CDR1 is SGHRS and CDR2 YFSETQ. The CDR3 totals 18 residues. The germline V and J ends were trimmed by 0 bases and 5 bases, with 23 bases remaining between them.

This clone came up a few times. The V call is TRBV2, the J call TRBJ1-2; 8 nucleotides match TRBD1. Germline CDR1 and CDR2: SNHLY and FYNNEI. The CDR3 spans 13 residues. After removal of 5 bases from V and 8 bases from J, the junction contained 7 bases not matched to a gene. The CDR3 DNA reads TGTGCCAGCAGTTACGACAGGGGCGGCGGCTACACCTTC. It yields the protein CASSYDRGGGYTF.

The chain employs TRBV28 and TRBJ1-6; D perhaps matches TRBD1 (6 bases). The CDR3 is 14 residues long. Looked up from germline, CDR1 is MDHEN and CDR2 is SYDVKM. V lost 2 bases and J 10 bases, leaving 12 bases between the germline ends. This chain's CDR3 is CASSLRRGRSPLHF. The CDR3 DNA reads as TGTGCCAGCAGTTTACGCAGGGGCCGGTCACCCCTCCACTTT.

The rearrangement uses TRBV6-5 and TRBJ2-3; D remains unclear. The CDR3 has 13 amino acids. V was clipped by 5 bases and J by 3 bases, with 9 bases between them. The germline V gene has CDR1 MNHEY and CDR2 SVGAGI. DNA for the CDR3: TGTGCCAGCAGTCCGGGCCCTACAGATACGCAGTATTTT. It translates to CASSPGPTDTQYF.

The J gene is TRBJ1-5, the V gene TRBV5-6, with D tentatively TRBD1 (5 bases). Trimming took 3 bases from V and 0 from J, leaving 19 bases between them. Per germline, CDR1 SGHDT and CDR2 YYEEEE. The CDR3 covers 18 residues. The CDR3 sequence is CASSSGLRYNYSNQPQHF. The CDR3 DNA reads TGTGCCAGCAGCTCGGGACTCCGGTACAATTATAGCAATCAGCCCCAGCATTTT.

This sequence joins TRBV25-1 and TRBJ1-2; 9 bases agree with TRBD1. The V gene end was trimmed by 0 bases and the J gene end by 4 bases; junction bases not matched to a gene: 12. Germline CDR1 is MGHDK and CDR2 is SYGVNS. The CDR3 spans 18 residues. CDR3 in DNA: TGTGCCAGCAGTGAATATACAGGGGGCGATCCCAGATTCTATGGCTACACCTTC. Its protein is CASSEYTGGDPRFYGYTF.

The genes are TRBV7-9 and TRBJ1-1; TRBD1 matches at 8 bases. The ends lost 4 bases at V and 6 bases at J; junction bases unmatched: 7. The CDR3 loop spans 14 amino acids. Germline V gene data show CDR1 as SEHNR and CDR2 as FQNEAQ (reference sequence). CDR3: CASSSQGALPEAFF. In DNA, the CDR3 is TGTGCCAGCAGCTCGCAGGGGGCCCTCCCTGAAGCTTTCTTT.

V and J are TRBV7-3 and TRBJ2-2; possibly TRBD1 for D (6 bases). Trimming pared 5 bases from V and 0 bases from J, leaving 7 bases between. This CDR3 has 14 residues. Looked up from germline, CDR1 is SGHTA and CDR2 is FQGTGA. The CDR3 spells CASSRDTNTGELFF. The CDR3 DNA is TGTGCCAGCAGCCGGGACACGAACACCGGGGAGCTGTTTTTT.

The chain carries TRBV29-1 and TRBJ2-1; D perhaps matches TRBD1 (6 bases). Germline values: CDR1 SQVTM, CDR2 ANQGSEA. This CDR3 region has 14 residues. The V gene lost 3 bases and the J gene lost 12 bases, with 21 bases spanning the gap. The CDR3 DNA is TGCAGCGTTGACGGACAGACGAGAGGGTTCGGGCAGTTCTTC. It codes for CSVDGQTRGFGQFF.

V gene TRBV28 combines with J gene TRBJ2-5, with D tentatively TRBD2 (5 bases). Germline lookup yields CDR1 MDHEN and CDR2 SYDVKM. The V end was cut by 6 bases, the J end by 4 bases, with 12 bases between. CDR3 length equals 13 residues. The CDR3 sequence is CASRVTNGETQYF. Here the CDR3 DNA reads TGTGCCAGCAGGGTGACTAACGGAGAGACCCAGTACTTC.

This chain links TRBV28 with TRBJ1-6, with TRBD1 matching over 10 bases. The CDR3 is made up of 16 amino acids. Germline CDR1 and CDR2: MDHEN and SYDVKM. V was pared by 8 bases and J by 1 base, with 5 bases of the junction left unmatched. This chain's CDR3 is CASDPGQGSYNSPLHF. The CDR3 coding sequence is TGTGCCAGCGACCCGGGACAGGGGTCCTATAATTCACCCCTCCACTTT. Based on the CDR3 plus reference TRBV28 and TRBJ1-6, the full variable domain is DVKVTQSSRYLVKRTGEKVFLECVQDMDHENMFWYRQDPGLGLRLIYFSYDVKMKEKGDIPEGYSVSREKKERFSLILESASTNQTSMYLCASDPGQGSYNSPLHFGNGTRLTVT.

This clone was found once. The rearrangement links TRBV30 to TRBJ1-5; 11 positions match TRBD1. V gave up 4 bases and J gave up 7 bases; unmatched junction bases: 9. CDR3 length equals 15 residues. Germline V lookup: CDR1 GTSNPN, CDR2 SVGIG (reference sequence). CDR3 sequence (DNA): TGTGCCTGGACGTCTGGGACAGGGGGTGGGCAGCCCCAGCATTTT. This encodes CAWTSGTGGGQPQHF.

The chain joins TRBV25-1 to TRBJ2-1; possibly TRBD2 for D (6 bases). Looked up from germline, CDR1 is MGHDK and CDR2 is SYGVNS. The CDR3 loop spans 12 amino acids. Trimming pared 8 bases from V and 3 bases from J, leaving 8 bases between. The CDR3: CASAGLYNEQFF. For the CDR3, the DNA is TGTGCCAGCGCGGGACTCTACAATGAGCAGTTCTTC.

The V call is TRBV5-1, the J call TRBJ2-3; TRBD1 is a possible D gene (5 bases). Germline CDR1 SGHRS, CDR2 YFSETQ. The CDR3 length is 14 residues. Trimming cost V 2 bases and J 2 bases, with 9 bases left between them. The CDR3 coding sequence is TGCGCCAGCAGCTTCGGCAGGGTCACAGATACGCAGTATTTT. Translation: CASSFGRVTDTQYF.

This chain connects TRBV7-8 to TRBJ2-1; 14 bases fit TRBD2. V lost 2 bases to trimming and J lost 10 bases; unmatched junction nucleotides: 13. The CDR3 loop spans 18 amino acids. CDR1 SGHVS and CDR2 FQNEAQ come from the germline V gene. CDR3 in amino acids: CASSLNPRLAGGVGEQFF. In DNA, the CDR3 is TGTGCCAGCAGCTTAAACCCCCGACTAGCGGGAGGGGTAGGGGAGCAGTTCTTC.

The genes are TRBV11-2 and TRBJ2-7, with 7 bases fitting TRBD2. CDR1 and CDR2 from the germline V gene are SGHAT and FQNNGV. The CDR3 consists of 15 residues. J gave up 2 bases and V 4 bases, and 8 bases lay outside the gene matches. CDR3: CASSSSLAATYEQYF. CDR3 sequence (DNA): TGTGCCAGCAGCTCCTCCCTAGCGGCCACCTACGAGCAGTACTTC.

The chain uses TRBV23-1 and TRBJ2-4; TRBD1 might be the D (5 bases). TRBV23-1 has ORF status, its function being uncertain. V shed 0 bases and J shed 0 bases, with 12 bases lying between them. This CDR3 is built from 17 residues. In DNA, the CDR3 is TGCGCCAGCAGTCAATCAGACAGAGCCCTAGCCAAAAACATTCAGTACTTC. It is translated as CASSQSDRALAKNIQYF.

This clone was seen a few times. The chain uses TRBV6-6 and TRBJ1-3; maybe TRBD1 (5 bases). The CDR3 covers 15 residues. V lost 6 bases to trimming and J lost 0 bases, with 12 bases between them. Germline CDR1 is MNHNY and CDR2 is SVGAGI (reference sequence). The CDR3 sequence: CASSPDSTSGNTIYF. DNA of the CDR3: TGTGCCAGCAGCCCTGACAGTACCTCTGGAAACACCATATATTTT.

This chain connects TRBV10-3 to TRBJ2-1; D is unclear. In germline, CDR1 is ENHRY, CDR2 SYGVKD. V was cut by 2 bases and J by 8 bases, with 7 bases left in between. The CDR3 runs 12 residues. The CDR3 sequence is CAISENRHEQFF. DNA for the CDR3: TGTGCCATCAGTGAGAATAGGCATGAGCAGTTCTTC.

The chain couples TRBV28 to TRBJ2-7; 7 bases are a match to TRBD1. The CDR3 is 15 residues long. V dropped 2 bases and J dropped 2; count of bases not matched to a gene: 6. Germline CDR1 and CDR2: MDHEN and SYDVKM. CDR3 nucleotides: TGTGCCAGCAGTTTAGCGGCAGGGGGTACCTACGAGCAGTACTTC. Residues: CASSLAAGGTYEQYF.

The chain uses TRBV9 and TRBJ2-5; 8 bases agree with TRBD2. The germline V gene encodes CDR1 SGDLS and CDR2 YYNGEE. The CDR3 spans 16 residues. The ends lost 0 bases at V and 2 bases at J; junction bases unmatched: 6. CDR3 region: CASSVGRTSWQETQYF. DNA of the CDR3: TGTGCCAGCAGCGTAGGACGGACTAGCTGGCAAGAGACCCAGTACTTC.

The chain combines TRBV5-6 with TRBJ1-5; no reliable D call. Trimming took 2 bases from V and 2 from J, leaving 11 bases between them. The CDR3 is 15 residues long. Germline V gives CDR1 SGHDT, CDR2 YYEEEE. Here the CDR3 reads CASSLRVVGNQPQHF. In DNA, the CDR3 is TGTGCCAGCAGCTTAAGGGTAGTCGGCAATCAGCCCCAGCATTTT. The variable domain in full, completed from reference TRBV5-6 and TRBJ1-5, reads DAGVTQSPTHLIKTRGQQVTLRCSPKSGHDTVSWYQQALGQGPQFIFQYYEEEERQRGNFPDRFSGHQFPNYSSELNVNALLLGDSALYLCASSLRVVGNQPQHFGDGTRLSIL.

V and J are TRBV19 and TRBJ2-1; a weak D match, TRBD2 (5 bases). V was clipped by 3 bases and J by 9 bases, with 15 bases between them. The length of the CDR3 is 14 residues. Germline lookup yields CDR1 LNHDA and CDR2 SQIVND (reference sequence). The CDR3 coding sequence is TGTGCCAGTAGTATTACTAGAGAGTCGGGTGAGCAGTTCTTC. Its translation: CASSITRESGEQFF.

This rearrangement joins TRBV5-1 to TRBJ1-5; D gene unclear. CDR1 and CDR2 from the germline V gene are SGHRS and YFSETQ. CDR3 length: 11 residues. The V and J ends lost 1 base and 7 bases respectively, with 3 bases between them. This CDR3 reads CASSLLQPQHF. CDR3 in DNA: TGCGCCAGCAGCTTGCTCCAGCCCCAGCATTTT.

J is TRBJ2-1 and V is TRBV28, with D possibly being TRBD2 (6 bases). The CDR3 totals 16 residues. V gave up 5 bases and J gave up 3 bases, with 17 bases separating them. CDR1 is MDHEN, CDR2 SYDVKM, per germline. CDR3 residues: CASSRGGSGLYNEQFF. CDR3 coding DNA: TGTGCCAGCAGTCGTGGGGGTAGCGGTCTCTACAATGAGCAGTTCTTC.

The chain employs TRBV19 and TRBJ1-2, with D unclear. The CDR3 is 14 amino acids. The ends were cut back, 7 bases at V and 13 bases at J, with 25 bases in the middle. Germline values: CDR1 LNHDA, CDR2 SQIVND (reference sequence). CDR3 nucleotides: TGTGCCAGTAATCCGACGGGTAAAGGAACAATTGCCACCTTC. This gives the protein CASNPTGKGTIATF.

The J gene is TRBJ1-5, the V gene TRBV19, with D perhaps TRBD1 (6 bases). Between the trimmed V and J ends, which lost 8 bases and 3 bases, there was a span of 11 bases. There are 13 residues in the CDR3. Germline CDR1 LNHDA, CDR2 SQIVND (reference sequence). Here the CDR3 reads CASQDRHNQPQHF. The DNA of the CDR3 is TGTGCCAGTCAGGACAGACACAATCAGCCCCAGCATTTT.

With respect to this clone: Germline and junction disagree at one end, which may indicate a read error. J is TRBJ1-2 and V is TRBV5-1; TRBD1 matches at 7 bases. Germline V gene lookup returns CDR1 SGHRS and CDR2 YFSETQ. CDR3 length equals 13 residues. The DNA for the CDR3 is TGCGCCAGCAGTACAGGAGGGACAGATCTACAAGCCTTC. Amino acids: CASSTGGTDLQAF. The full variable domain, rest sourced from reference TRBV5-1 and TRBJ1-2, is KAGVTQTPRYLIKTRGQQVTLSCSPISGHRSVSWYQQTPGQGLQFLFEYFSETQRNKGNFPGRFSGRQFSNSRSEMNVSTLELGDSALYLCASSTGGTDLQAFGSGTRLTVV.

The chain is built from TRBV5-1 and TRBJ2-6; the match to TRBD1 covers 8 bases. Germline V gene lookup returns CDR1 SGHRS and CDR2 YFSETQ. With 0 bases clipped from V and 3 bases from J, the junction kept 8 bases outside the gene matches. The CDR3 extends over 18 amino acids. This CDR3 is CASSLAFQGAGGANVLTF. The CDR3, as DNA: TGCGCCAGCAGCTTGGCTTTTCAGGGGGCCGGTGGGGCCAACGTCCTGACTTTC. The full variable domain, in which reference TRBV5-1 and TRBJ2-6 provide the parts outside the CDR3, is KAGVTQTPRYLIKTRGQQVTLSCSPISGHRSVSWYQQTPGQGLQFLFEYFSETQRNKGNFPGRFSGRQFSNSRSEMNVSTLELGDSALYLCASSLAFQGAGGANVLTFGAGSRLTVL.

The genes are TRBV27 and TRBJ2-1; the match to TRBD2 covers 9 bases. The CDR3 runs to 18 residues. Losses at the gene ends were 8 bases for V and 3 bases for J; bases not matched to a gene: 17. Germline V gives CDR1 MNHEY, CDR2 SMNVEV (reference sequence). The CDR3 region is CASGFRGSGREVYNEQFF. The DNA for the CDR3 is TGTGCCAGCGGCTTCAGGGGTAGCGGGAGAGAGGTCTACAATGAGCAGTTCTTC.

In its sample, this clone was seen a few times. This CDR3 is also generated by other DNA sequences in the sample. The V call is TRBV29-1, the J call TRBJ1-1; D ambiguous. Germline CDR1 and CDR2: SQVTM and ANQGSEA. This CDR3 comprises 12 residues. The ends were cut back, 6 bases at V and 0 bases at J, with 8 bases in the middle. The CDR3 bases are TGCAGCGTAGATCATCTGAACACTGAAGCTTTCTTT. This encodes CSVDHLNTEAFF.